What follows are 3 T cell receptor beta chains derived from one specimen sequenced in a study of blood T cell repertoires in COVID-19. This table comes from immunoSEQ multiplex PCR, and its TCRdb copy is limited to in-frame clones, with some not included. Of about 240,000 clones listed, 88% are singletons. The specimen was peripheral blood. All receptors come from a woman aged 35 to 49 who had recovered from COVID-19.

The chain employs TRBV19 and TRBJ1-2; the match to TRBD1 covers 9 bases. There are 13 residues in the CDR3. V was pared by 6 bases and J by 8 bases, with 7 bases of the junction left unmatched. Germline V gene data show CDR1 as LNHDA and CDR2 as SQIVND (reference sequence). This CDR3 is CASSPDRGRGYTF. The CDR3 DNA sequence: TGTGCCAGTAGCCCGGACAGGGGACGGGGCTACACCTTC.

The chain is built from TRBV6-5 and TRBJ1-6; weak D call: TRBD1 (5 bases). The CDR3 length is 15 residues. Germline V lookup: CDR1 MNHEY, CDR2 SVGAGI. The CDR3 region has the DNA TGTGCAACACGGGCCCGGGGGACCTATAATTCACCCCTCCACTTT. Translating gives CATRARGTYNSPLHF.

This rearrangement joins TRBV7-2 to TRBJ1-5; TRBD1 is a possible D gene (5 bases). Per germline, CDR1 SGHTA and CDR2 FQGNSA. Trimming took off 8 bases at V and 6 bases at J, with 14 bases between the two ends. The CDR3 is 13 residues long. The DNA of the CDR3 is TGTGCCAGCGGGGGGGGAGTGAGTCAGCCCCAGCATTTT. Residues: CASGGGVSQPQHF.